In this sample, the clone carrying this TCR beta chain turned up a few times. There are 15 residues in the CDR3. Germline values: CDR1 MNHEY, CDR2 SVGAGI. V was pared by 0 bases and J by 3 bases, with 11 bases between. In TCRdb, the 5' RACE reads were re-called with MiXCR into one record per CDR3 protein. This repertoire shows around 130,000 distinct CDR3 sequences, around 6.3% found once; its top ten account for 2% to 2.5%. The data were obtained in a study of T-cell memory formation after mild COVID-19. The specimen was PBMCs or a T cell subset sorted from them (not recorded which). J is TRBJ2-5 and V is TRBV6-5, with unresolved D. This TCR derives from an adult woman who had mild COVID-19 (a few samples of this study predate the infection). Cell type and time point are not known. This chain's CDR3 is CASSYSNQAKETQYF. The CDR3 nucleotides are TGTGCCAGCAGTTACTCGAATCAGGCCAAAGAGACCCAGTACTTC.